This T cell receptor (beta chain) derives from a study of T-cell reconstitution after alpha-beta-depleted transplantation in children. Preparing the TCRbeta library involved the use of unique molecular identifiers. TCRdb independently ran MiXCR on the PCR reads; one entry per CDR3 protein. The sample has under 250,000 distinct CDR3 sequences, approximately 17% seen once. Concerning this clonotype: Its antigen is unidentified.

The V end was cut by 5 bases, the J end by 3 bases, with 10 bases between. Per germline, CDR1 DFQATT and CDR2 SNEGSKA (reference sequence). CDR3 size: 12 residues. Study-wide results and caveats: T cells produced anew were the main source of T-cell counts and diversity one year after transplant. Expanded graft clones numbering several hundred reportedly gave rise to alpha-beta T cells about two months after transplant.

The gene calls are TRBV20-1 and TRBJ1-1; perhaps TRBD1 as D (5 bases). This clonotype originated in a male patient between 2 and 10 years old who had a stem cell transplant for acute lymphoblastic leukemia, so the T cells may come from the graft donor. The source material was PBMCs, mostly from graft donor cells, sampled 360 days after TCRalphabeta/CD19-depleted stem cell transplant. This CDR3 is CSAGRVDTEAFF. The CDR3 coding sequence is TGCAGTGCTGGCAGGGTCGACACTGAAGCTTTCTTT.